One T cell receptor (beta chain) is described in this entry. Its target is not known. The record originates from a study of OX40 agonist ivuxolimab in advanced cancers. Drawing of blood for sampling happened at baseline, at cycle 4 day 1, and at cycle 7 day 1. Study findings and constraints: At 0.1 to 3.0 mg/kg and by week 6, clonal expansion occurred in CD4+ and CD8+ blood T cells.

Clones were sequenced by immunoSEQ multiplex PCR, and TCRdb holds only the in-frame ones, with some missing. The sample records roughly 32,000 clones, 84% being singletons. Looked up from germline, CDR1 is MNHNS and CDR2 is SASEGT. The CDR3 consists of 16 residues. V dropped 1 base and J dropped 7; count of bases not matched to a gene: 13. The sequencing here drew on CD4+ or CD8+ T cells sorted from blood, taken in a trial of the OX40 agonist ivuxolimab. The sequence was obtained from an adult with an advanced solid tumor such as melanoma, head and neck, liver or kidney cancer. V is TRBV6-1 and J is TRBJ2-7; TRBD2 aligns across 7 bases. CDR3 residues: CASSEVGWEGLGEQYF. In DNA form, the CDR3 reads TGTGCCAGCAGTGAAGTGGGGTGGGAGGGCCTGGGGGAGCAGTACTTC.